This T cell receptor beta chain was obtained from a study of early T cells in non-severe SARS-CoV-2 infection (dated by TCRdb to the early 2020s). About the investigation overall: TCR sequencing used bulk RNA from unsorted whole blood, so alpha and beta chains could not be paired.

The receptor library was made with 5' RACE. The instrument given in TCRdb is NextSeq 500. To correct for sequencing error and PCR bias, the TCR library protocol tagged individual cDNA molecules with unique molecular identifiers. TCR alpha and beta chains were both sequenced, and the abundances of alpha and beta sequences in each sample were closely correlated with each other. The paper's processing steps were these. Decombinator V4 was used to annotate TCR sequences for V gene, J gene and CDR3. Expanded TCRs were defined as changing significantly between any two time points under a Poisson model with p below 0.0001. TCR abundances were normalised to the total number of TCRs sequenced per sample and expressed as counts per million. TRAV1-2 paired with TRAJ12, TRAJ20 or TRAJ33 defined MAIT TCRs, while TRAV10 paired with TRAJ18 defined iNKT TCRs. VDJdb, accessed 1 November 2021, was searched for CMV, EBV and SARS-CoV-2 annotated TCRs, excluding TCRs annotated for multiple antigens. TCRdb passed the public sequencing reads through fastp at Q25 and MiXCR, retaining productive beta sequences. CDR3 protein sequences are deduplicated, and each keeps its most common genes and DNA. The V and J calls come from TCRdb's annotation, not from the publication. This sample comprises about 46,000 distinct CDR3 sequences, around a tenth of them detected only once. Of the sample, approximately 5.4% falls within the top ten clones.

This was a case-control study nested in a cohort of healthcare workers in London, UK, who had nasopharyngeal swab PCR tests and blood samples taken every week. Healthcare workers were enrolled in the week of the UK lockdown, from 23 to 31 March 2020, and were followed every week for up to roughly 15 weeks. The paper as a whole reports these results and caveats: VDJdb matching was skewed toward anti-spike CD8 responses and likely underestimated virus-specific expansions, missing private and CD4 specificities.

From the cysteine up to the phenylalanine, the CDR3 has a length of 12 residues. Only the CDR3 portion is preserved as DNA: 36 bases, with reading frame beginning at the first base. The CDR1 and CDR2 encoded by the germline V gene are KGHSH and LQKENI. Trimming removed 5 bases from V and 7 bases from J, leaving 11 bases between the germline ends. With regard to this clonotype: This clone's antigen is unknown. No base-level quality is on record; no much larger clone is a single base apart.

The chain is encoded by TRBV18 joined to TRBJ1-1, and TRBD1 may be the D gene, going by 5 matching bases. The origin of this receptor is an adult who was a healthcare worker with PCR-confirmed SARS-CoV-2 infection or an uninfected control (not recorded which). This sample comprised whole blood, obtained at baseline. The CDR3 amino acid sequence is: CASSTTVLEAFF. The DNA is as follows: TGTGCCAGCTCAACGACAGTTCTTGAAGCTTTCTTT.